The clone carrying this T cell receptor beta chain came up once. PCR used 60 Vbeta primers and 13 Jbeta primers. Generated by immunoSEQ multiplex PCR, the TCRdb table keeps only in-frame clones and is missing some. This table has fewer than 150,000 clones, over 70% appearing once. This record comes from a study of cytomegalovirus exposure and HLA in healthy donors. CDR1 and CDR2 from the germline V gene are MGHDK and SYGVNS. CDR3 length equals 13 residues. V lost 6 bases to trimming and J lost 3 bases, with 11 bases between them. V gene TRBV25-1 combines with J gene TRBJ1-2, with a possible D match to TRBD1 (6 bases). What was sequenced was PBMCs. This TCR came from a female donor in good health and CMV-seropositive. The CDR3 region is CASSTGFDYGYTF. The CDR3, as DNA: TGTGCCAGCAGCACAGGGTTCGACTATGGCTACACCTTC.